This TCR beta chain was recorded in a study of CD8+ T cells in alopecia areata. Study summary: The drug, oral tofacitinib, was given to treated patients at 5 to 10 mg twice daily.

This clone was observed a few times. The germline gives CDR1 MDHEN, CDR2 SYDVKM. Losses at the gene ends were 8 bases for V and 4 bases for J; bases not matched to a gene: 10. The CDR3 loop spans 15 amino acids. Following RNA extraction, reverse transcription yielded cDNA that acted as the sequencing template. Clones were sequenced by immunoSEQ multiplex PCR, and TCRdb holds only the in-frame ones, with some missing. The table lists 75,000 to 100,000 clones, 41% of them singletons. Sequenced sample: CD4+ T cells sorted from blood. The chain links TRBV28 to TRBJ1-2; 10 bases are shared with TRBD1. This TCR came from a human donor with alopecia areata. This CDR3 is CASGGTGAFGYGYTF. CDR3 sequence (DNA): TGTGCCAGCGGCGGGACAGGGGCTTTCGGCTATGGCTACACCTTC.